Each of the 23 T cell receptor beta chains below was sequenced from the same sample in a study of spatial heterogeneity in lung cancer. TCRdb reanalysed the 5' RACE reads using MiXCR and keeps one entry per CDR3 protein. The sample lists 50,000 to 65,000 distinct CDR3 sequences, around 6.7% seen once, with 2.5% to 3% in the top ten. Described time point: sample taken at primary tumor resection. Sequencing of whole RNA from tumor, nontumor lung or frozen PBMC involved no sorting. The sequencing used PBMCs, collected at surgery. These receptors all stem from a female donor with early-stage non-small cell lung cancer.

In its sample, this clonotype was seen many times. The CDR3 coding sequence is TGTGCCAGCAGCTTTCTCCCCTACGAGCAGTACTTC. It codes for CASSFLPYEQYF. The V call is TRBV7-9, the J call TRBJ2-7; D unclear. Germline V gives CDR1 SEHNR, CDR2 FQNEAQ (reference sequence). The CDR3 totals 12 residues. V dropped 3 bases and J dropped 2 bases, with 5 bases sitting between them.

A few counts support this clonotype. The rearrangement joins TRBV7-9 to TRBJ2-5, with D unresolved. Trimming removed 1 base from V and 13 bases from J, with 10 bases in between. Germline CDR1 is SEHNR and CDR2 is FQNEAQ (reference sequence). The CDR3 runs to 11 residues. The CDR3 DNA sequence: TGTGCCAGCAGCTTAGGCCCGGAAGCGTACTTC. Translated, it gives CASSLGPEAYF.

This clonotype was picked up many times. V usage is TRBV30 and J usage is TRBJ1-4; D might be TRBD1 (5 bases). The germline CDR1 and CDR2 sequences are GTSNPN and SVGIG (reference sequence). The V end lost 2 bases, the J end lost 0 bases, and 10 bases lay between the germline ends. CDR3 length equals 15 residues. The CDR3 nucleotides are TGTGCCTGGAGTCTCGGGGCCGCAACTAATGAAAAACTGTTTTTT. Translated: CAWSLGAATNEKLFF.

This clonotype was counted many times. V and J are TRBV3-1 and TRBJ2-3; D is unclear. V dropped 2 bases and J dropped 2 bases, with 8 bases sitting between them. The germline V gene has CDR1 LGHDT and CDR2 YNNKEL (reference sequence). The CDR3 contains 14 residues. CDR3 DNA sequence: TGTGCCAGCAGCCAAATAATACACACAGATACGCAGTATTTT. It specifies CASSQIIHTDTQYF.

This clonotype was recorded a few times. The chain has TRBV11-2 and TRBJ2-1; perhaps TRBD1 as D (6 bases). Germline CDR1 SGHAT, CDR2 FQNNGV. The CDR3 covers 18 residues. The V gene lost 2 bases and the J gene lost 0 bases, with 17 bases spanning the gap. The CDR3 region has the DNA TGTGCCAGCAGCTTACTCATAGACCGGGACACCTCCTACAATGAGCAGTTCTTC. This sequence encodes CASSLLIDRDTSYNEQFF.

This clonotype was counted at least ten times. The chain has TRBV28 and TRBJ1-2; 9 positions agree with TRBD1. The CDR3 spans 15 residues. Germline values: CDR1 MDHEN, CDR2 SYDVKM. The ends lost 2 bases at V and 8 bases at J; junction bases unmatched: 9. This CDR3 reads CASSLSPGQGQGYTF. The DNA of the CDR3 is TGTGCCAGCAGTTTAAGCCCGGGACAGGGTCAGGGCTACACCTTC.

This clonotype appeared a few times. The chain recombines TRBV6-5 with TRBJ2-7; 9 nucleotides agree with TRBD1. CDR3 size: 14 residues. CDR1 and CDR2 (germline): MNHEY, SVGAGI. Unmatched junction bases numbered 5, after V lost 5 bases and J lost 3 bases. CDR3 DNA: TGTGCCAGCAGTGCCTCGGACAGGGGCTACGAGCAGTACTTC. Translated, it gives CASSASDRGYEQYF.

The chain employs TRBV7-8 and TRBJ1-2, with D unclear. The CDR3 sequence is 13 residues long. Germline CDR1 SGHVS, CDR2 FQNEAQ. Trimming left V 3 bases short and J 8 bases short, with 13 bases between. The CDR3 loop reads CASSLGSLSGYTF. The CDR3 bases are TGTGCCAGCAGCTTGGGTTCGCTTTCGGGCTACACCTTC. Filled out from reference TRBV7-8 and TRBJ1-2, the complete variable domain reads GAGVSQSPRYKVAKRGQDVALRCDPISGHVSLFWYQQALGQGPEFLTYFQNEAQLDKSGLPSDRFFAERPEGSVSTLKIQRTQQEDSAVYLCASSLGSLSGYTFGSGTRLTVV.

The table lists this clonotype with many counts. The CDR3 nucleotides are TGTGCCTGGAGTCTCTTCAGGGAGACCCAGTACTTC. Its protein product is CAWSLFRETQYF. This chain uses TRBV30 with TRBJ2-5, with no clear D. This CDR3 has 12 residues. CDR1 is GTSNPN and CDR2 is SVGIG in the germline V gene (reference sequence). The V and J ends lost 2 bases and 5 bases respectively, with 9 bases between them.

This clonotype was detected many times. The rearrangement joins TRBV29-1 to TRBJ1-1; no definite D call. V lost 4 bases and J 11 bases, leaving 14 bases between the germline ends. This CDR3 region has 11 residues. Germline V lookup: CDR1 SQVTM, CDR2 ANQGSEA. CDR3 nucleotides: TGCAGCGTTGGGAGGAGGGAATGGGCTTTCTTT. Translating it yields CSVGRREWAFF.

This clonotype was recorded at least ten times. The rearrangement links TRBV2 to TRBJ1-1; the D gene is possibly TRBD1 (5 bases). The length of the CDR3 is 12 residues. The ends were cut back, 4 bases at V and 8 bases at J, with 11 bases in the middle. CDR1 and CDR2 (germline): SNHLY, FYNNEI. The CDR3 DNA follows: TGTGCCAGCAGTGGCCAGGGATTGGAAGCTTTCTTT. This translates into CASSGQGLEAFF.

There are a few counts of this clonotype. This chain links TRBV20-1 with TRBJ2-5; 7 positions agree with TRBD1. The CDR3 is made up of 17 amino acids. Germline V CDR1 and CDR2: DFQATT, SNEGSKA (reference sequence). The junction had 21 bases not matched to a gene; V was cut back by 6 bases and J by 5 bases. The CDR3 loop is CSAPDRDAQGSWETQYF. CDR3 nucleotide sequence: TGCAGTGCCCCAGACCGAGATGCACAGGGGTCATGGGAGACCCAGTACTTC.

The rearrangement uses TRBV5-1 and TRBJ2-1; 8 nucleotides line up with TRBD1. The CDR3 totals 17 residues. V gave up 4 bases and J gave up 6 bases; unmatched junction bases: 15. In germline, CDR1 is SGHRS, CDR2 YFSETQ. The CDR3 sequence: CASSPILAGGGTNEQFF. The DNA for the CDR3 is TGCGCCAGCAGCCCCATTTTAGCAGGGGGCGGTACCAATGAGCAGTTCTTC. Drawing the rest from reference TRBV5-1 and TRBJ2-1, the complete variable domain is KAGVTQTPRYLIKTRGQQVTLSCSPISGHRSVSWYQQTPGQGLQFLFEYFSETQRNKGNFPGRFSGRQFSNSRSEMNVSTLELGDSALYLCASSPILAGGGTNEQFFGPGTRLTVL.

This clonotype was recorded a few times. This rearrangement joins TRBV28 to TRBJ2-2; possible D gene TRBD2, 5 bases. V dropped 3 bases and J dropped 1 base, with 12 bases sitting between them. The CDR3 has 16 amino acids. Germline values: CDR1 MDHEN, CDR2 SYDVKM. The CDR3 region is CASSLRAALNTGELFF. CDR3 nucleotide sequence: TGTGCCAGCAGTTTGAGGGCGGCGCTGAACACCGGGGAGCTGTTTTTT.

This clonotype was seen many times. The chain employs TRBV28 and TRBJ2-5, with 8 bases lining up with TRBD2. The V gene end was trimmed by 4 bases and the J gene end by 5 bases; junction bases not matched to a gene: 12. Germline CDR1 MDHEN, CDR2 SYDVKM. This CDR3 is built from 16 residues. The CDR3 protein is CASSSTGLARRETQYF. Here the CDR3 DNA reads TGTGCCAGCAGTTCTACTGGACTAGCCCGGAGGGAGACCCAGTACTTC.

This sequence joins TRBV3-1 and TRBJ1-2; maybe TRBD1 (6 bases). The CDR3 runs 13 residues. CDR1 is LGHDT, CDR2 YNNKEL, per germline (reference sequence). Trimming pared 5 bases from V and 8 bases from J, leaving 15 bases between. The CDR3 region has the DNA TGTGCCAGCAGCGCAGGGGTGGTGAGCGGCTACACCTTC. Its protein product is CASSAGVVSGYTF.

This clonotype came up a few times. This chain joins TRBV5-1 and TRBJ2-2; D gene ambiguous. Trimming cost V 5 bases and J 1 base, with 6 bases left between them. CDR3 length equals 13 residues. Germline CDR1 SGHRS, CDR2 YFSETQ. CDR3 amino acids: CASSSGNTGELFF. The CDR3, as DNA: TGCGCCAGCAGTTCCGGGAACACCGGGGAGCTGTTTTTT.

The rearrangement links TRBV28 to TRBJ2-7, with TRBD1 matching 9 bases. CDR3 length equals 16 residues. V lost 6 bases, J lost 6 bases, and 15 bases stayed unmatched. Germline lookup yields CDR1 MDHEN and CDR2 SYDVKM. The CDR3 loop reads CASSNAGTGTFREQYF. CDR3 DNA sequence: TGTGCCAGCAGCAACGCGGGGACAGGGACGTTCCGCGAGCAGTACTTC.

CDR3 region: CASSLGGAGGMNEQYF. In DNA form, the CDR3 reads TGTGCCAGCAGTTTAGGAGGAGCGGGGGGAATGAACGAGCAGTACTTC. V gene TRBV28 combines with J gene TRBJ2-7; 9 bases match TRBD2. Germline CDR1 reads MDHEN; CDR2 reads SYDVKM. The CDR3 loop spans 16 amino acids. The trim removed 2 bases at V and 5 bases at J, leaving 10 bases unmatched.

This clonotype was seen repeatedly, ten times or more. The rearrangement joins TRBV7-2 to TRBJ2-6; the D gene could be TRBD1 or TRBD2 (5 bases each). The germline CDR1 and CDR2 sequences are SGHTA and FQGNSA. There are 16 residues in the CDR3. Trimming left V 1 base short and J 0 bases short, with 7 bases between. The CDR3 spells CASSLEGTSGANVLTF. The DNA for the CDR3 is TGTGCCAGCAGCTTAGAAGGGACCTCTGGGGCCAACGTCCTGACTTTC.

This clonotype has ten or more counts. The chain combines TRBV7-2 with TRBJ2-2; D unclear. The CDR3 has 15 residues. In germline, CDR1 is SGHTA, CDR2 FQGNSA. V lost 2 bases and J 0 bases, leaving 7 bases between the germline ends. CDR3 nucleotides: TGTGCCAGCAGCTTAAGGGTCTCGAACACCGGGGAGCTGTTTTTT. This encodes CASSLRVSNTGELFF.

This clonotype was observed many times. The rearrangement links TRBV18 to TRBJ2-1; 7 nucleotides line up with TRBD1. V was pared by 2 bases and J by 7 bases, with 8 bases of the junction left unmatched. The CDR3 sequence is 15 residues long. CDR1 and CDR2 (germline): KGHSH, LQKENI. The CDR3 DNA follows: TGTGCCAGCTCACCAAAGGACAGGCCTCGAAATGAGCAGTTCTTC. Translated: CASSPKDRPRNEQFF. The full variable domain, with the rest looked up from reference TRBV18 and TRBJ2-1, is NAGVMQNPRHLVRRRGQEARLRCSPMKGHSHVYWYRQLPEEGLKFMVYLQKENIIDESGMPKERFSAEFPKEGPSILRIQQVVRGDSAAYFCASSPKDRPRNEQFFGPGTRLTVL.

V is TRBV12-3 or TRBV12-4 and J is TRBJ2-3; D gene unclear. The CDR3 totals 15 residues. V lost 7 bases and J lost 5, with 19 bases in between. CDR3 protein: CASTTGDDLRDTQYF. In nucleotides, the CDR3 is TGTGCCAGCACCACCGGTGATGATCTAAGAGATACGCAGTATTTT.